This TCR beta chain was sequenced in a study of cytomegalovirus exposure and HLA in healthy donors. The germline V gene encodes CDR1 SGHTA and CDR2 FQGNSA. This CDR3 has 13 residues. The ends were cut back, 1 base at V and 4 bases at J, with 7 bases in the middle. The study ran its PCR with 60 Vbeta and 13 Jbeta primers. Here immunoSEQ multiplex PCR was the method, and the copy in TCRdb shows in-frame clones only, minus some. The data hold about 140,000 clones, with over 80% observed a single time. Everyone who donated was a healthy bone marrow donor. Comment on this clone: Antigen specificity is unknown.

Broader study findings: For cytomegalovirus status, the classifier reportedly gave diagnoses with high specificity and sensitivity. Later analysis suggested most CMV-associated TCR beta chains were HLA-restricted. The study put under 200 TCR beta chains on its list as cytomegalovirus-associated.

The sequencing input was PBMCs. This sequence joins TRBV7-2 and TRBJ2-5, with D maybe TRBD1 (5 bases). This clonotype was obtained from a man aged 35-49 years in good health and CMV-seronegative. CDR3 sequence (DNA): TGTGCCAGCAGCTTAGTGGGGCCAGAGACCCAGTACTTC. Translated: CASSLVGPETQYF.